This note documents a single T cell receptor beta chain sequence. The antigen is not known. This sample was taken from a study of T cell responses to AZD1222 COVID-19 vaccine. Findings and caveats of the study: Distributed over spike, vaccine-associated CD4 TCRs predominated at 160-218 and 743-854.

Method: immunoSEQ multiplex PCR; TCRdb's copy keeps in-frame clones and lacks some. The sample gives just under 90,000 clones, roughly 86% of which show up once; under 6.5% is in the top ten. The CDR3 is 15 amino acids. Germline CDR1 reads SEHNR; CDR2 reads FQNEAQ (reference sequence). J gave up 5 bases and V 5 bases, and 5 bases lay outside the gene matches. The chain combines TRBV7-9 with TRBJ1-4; TRBD1 agrees at 10 bases. The specimen was peripheral blood, collected on day 0 of AZD1222 vaccination. This receptor was identified in an adult in good health. This chain's CDR3 is CASSARTGGNEKLFF. DNA of the CDR3: TGTGCCAGCAGCGCCCGGACAGGGGGGAATGAAAAACTGTTTTTT.